This T cell receptor (beta chain) was sequenced during a study of regulatory T cells in long-lasting Graves disease. The sample's time point: newly diagnosed GD, antithyroid drugs for less than 3 months. From PBMCs, RNA was extracted and then used to make the TCR library. Arm-PCR of CDR3 regions with iRepertoire HTBI primers generated TCR beta libraries. TCRdb re-called the multiplex PCR reads through MiXCR, storing one row per CDR3 protein. The sample shows about 560,000 distinct CDR3 sequences, 15% to 20% of them seen only once. The CDR3 covers 11 residues. From germline, CDR1 is MNHEY and CDR2 SVGEGT. Deletions cut 5 bases from V and 14 bases from J, with 13 bases between. The sample also formed part of further work on T cells in Graves' hyperthyroidism and ophthalmopathy.

The specimen comprised peripheral blood mononuclear cells (PBMCs), sampled at new diagnosis, from a patient treated with antithyroid drugs. The V gene is TRBV6-2 or TRBV6-3, the J gene TRBJ2-1; perhaps TRBD2 as D (6 bases). The TCR comes from a man aged 18 to 35 with Graves disease. The CDR3 DNA reads as TGTGCCAGCAGTCCCGGGACTCTAAAGTTCTTC. Its translation is CASSPGTLKFF.